This record covers a single T cell receptor (beta chain). Trimming cost V 5 bases and J 10 bases, with 22 bases left between them. Germline V lookup: CDR1 MDHEN, CDR2 SYDVKM. The CDR3 loop spans 15 amino acids. The data belong to a study of blood T cell repertoires in COVID-19. Only in-frame clones appear in the TCRdb table, and some are missing; sequencing was by immunoSEQ multiplex PCR. The profile shows about 110,000 clones, around four fifths of them singletons. The source material was peripheral blood. This chain joins TRBV28 and TRBJ2-3; possible D gene TRBD2, 6 bases. The receptor was derived from a woman aged 60-70 years with acute or convalescent COVID-19. The CDR3 DNA is TGTGCCAGCAGTCCTCCCGGTCGGGGGATCGTTCCGCAGTATTTT. It specifies CASSPPGRGIVPQYF.